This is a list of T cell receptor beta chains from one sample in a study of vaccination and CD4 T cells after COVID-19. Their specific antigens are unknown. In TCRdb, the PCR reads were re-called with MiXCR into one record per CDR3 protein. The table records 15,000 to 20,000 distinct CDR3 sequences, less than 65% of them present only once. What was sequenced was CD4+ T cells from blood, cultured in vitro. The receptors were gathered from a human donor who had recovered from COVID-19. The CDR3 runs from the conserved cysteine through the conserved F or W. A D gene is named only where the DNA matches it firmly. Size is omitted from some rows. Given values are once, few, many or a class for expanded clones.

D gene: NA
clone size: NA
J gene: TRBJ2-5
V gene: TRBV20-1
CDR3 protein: CSGSGRVGETQYF
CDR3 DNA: TGCAGTGGATCTGGGCGAGTTGGGGAGACCCAGTACTTC

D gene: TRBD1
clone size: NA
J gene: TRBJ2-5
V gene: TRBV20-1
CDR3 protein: CSTGGQGQETQYF
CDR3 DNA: TGCAGTACAGGCGGACAGGGGCAAGAGACCCAGTACTTC

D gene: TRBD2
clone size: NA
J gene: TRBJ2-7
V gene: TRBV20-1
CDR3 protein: CSAEGLATSYEQYF
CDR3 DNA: TGCAGTGCCGAGGGACTAGCGACCTCCTACGAGCAGTACTTC

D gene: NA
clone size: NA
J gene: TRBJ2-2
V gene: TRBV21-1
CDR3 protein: CASSRVELFF
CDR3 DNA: TGTGCCAGCAGCAGGGTTGAGCTGTTTTTT

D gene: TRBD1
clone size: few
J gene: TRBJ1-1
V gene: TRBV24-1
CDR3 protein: CATSDPGQGAGEAFF
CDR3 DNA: TGTGCCACCAGTGATCCTGGACAGGGGGCGGGGGAAGCTTTCTTT

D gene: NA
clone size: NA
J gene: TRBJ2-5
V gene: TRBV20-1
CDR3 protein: CSAHGGETQYF
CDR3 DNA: TGCAGTGCCCACGGTGGGGAGACCCAGTACTTC

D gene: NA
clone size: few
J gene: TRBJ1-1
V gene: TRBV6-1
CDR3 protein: CASSRGAHSEAFF
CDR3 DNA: TGTGCCAGCAGCCGAGGGGCCCACTCTGAAGCTTTCTTT

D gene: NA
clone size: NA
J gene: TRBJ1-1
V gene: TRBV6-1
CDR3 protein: CASRLTGFTEAFF
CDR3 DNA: TGTGCCAGCAGGTTAACAGGGTTTACTGAAGCTTTCTTT

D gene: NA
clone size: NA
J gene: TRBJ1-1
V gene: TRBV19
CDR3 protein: CASSIMAGAQGDTEAFF
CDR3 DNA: TGTGCCAGTAGTATCATGGCTGGGGCTCAAGGAGACACTGAAGCTTTCTTT

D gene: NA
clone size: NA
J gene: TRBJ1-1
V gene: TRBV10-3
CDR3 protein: CAISGQQNTEAFF
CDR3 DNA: TGTGCCATCAGTGGACAGCAGAACACTGAAGCTTTCTTT

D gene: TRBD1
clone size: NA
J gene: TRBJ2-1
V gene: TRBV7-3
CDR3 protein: CASRRTRDSYNEQFF
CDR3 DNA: TGTGCCAGCAGGAGAACCCGGGACAGTTACAATGAGCAGTTCTTC

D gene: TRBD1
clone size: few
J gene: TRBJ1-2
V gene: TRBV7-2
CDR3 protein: CASSGGQNYGYTF
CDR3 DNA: TGTGCCAGCAGCGGGGGACAGAACTATGGCTACACCTTC

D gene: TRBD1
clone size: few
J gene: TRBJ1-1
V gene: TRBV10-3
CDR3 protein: CAIRPTGETEAFF
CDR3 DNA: TGTGCCATCAGACCCACAGGGGAAACTGAAGCTTTCTTT

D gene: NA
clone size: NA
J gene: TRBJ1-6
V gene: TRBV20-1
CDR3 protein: CSARRGALYNSPLHF
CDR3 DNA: TGCAGTGCTAGGCGGGGCGCTCTCTATAATTCACCCCTCCACTTT

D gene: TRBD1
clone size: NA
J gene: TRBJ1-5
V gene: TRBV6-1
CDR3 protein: CASSKTGLSNQPQHF
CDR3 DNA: TGTGCCAGCAGTAAGACAGGGTTGAGCAATCAGCCCCAGCATTTT

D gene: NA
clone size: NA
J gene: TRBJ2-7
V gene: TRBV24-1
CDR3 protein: CATSDTGRGYEQYF
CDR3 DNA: TGTGCCACCAGTGACACAGGGCGCGGCTACGAGCAGTACTTC

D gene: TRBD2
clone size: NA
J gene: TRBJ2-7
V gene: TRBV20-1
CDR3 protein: CSAEGRGLAGATSYEQYF
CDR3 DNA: TGCAGTGCCGAGGGCCGGGGACTAGCGGGGGCTACCTCCTACGAGCAGTACTTC

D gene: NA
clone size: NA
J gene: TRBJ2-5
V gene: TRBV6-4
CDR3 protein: CATPGVQETQYF
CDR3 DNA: TGTGCCACCCCGGGAGTCCAAGAGACCCAGTACTTC

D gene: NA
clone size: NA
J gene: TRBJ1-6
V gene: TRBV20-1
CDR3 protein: CSASSQASTSNSPLHF
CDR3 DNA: TGCAGTGCTAGTTCCCAGGCCTCCACGAGTAATTCACCCCTCCACTTT

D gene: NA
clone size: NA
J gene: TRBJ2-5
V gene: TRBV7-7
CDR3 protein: CASSSGQNQYF
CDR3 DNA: TGTGCTAGCAGCTCCGGACAGAACCAGTACTTC

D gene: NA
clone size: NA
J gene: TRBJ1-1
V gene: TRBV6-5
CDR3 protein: CASSYSGGDQSEAFF
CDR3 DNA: TGTGCCAGCAGTTACTCTGGGGGGGATCAGAGTGAAGCTTTCTTT

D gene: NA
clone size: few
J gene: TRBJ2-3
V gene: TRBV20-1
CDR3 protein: CSAKPGPTPAATQYF
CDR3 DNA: TGCAGTGCTAAACCGGGACCAACCCCGGCCGCGACGCAGTATTTT

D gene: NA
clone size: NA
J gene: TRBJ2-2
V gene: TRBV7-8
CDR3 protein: CASSPLRGAELFF
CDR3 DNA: TGTGCCAGCAGCCCCCTAAGGGGTGCCGAGCTGTTTTTT

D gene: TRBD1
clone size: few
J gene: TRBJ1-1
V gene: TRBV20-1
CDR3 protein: CSVMGLGGRNTEAFF
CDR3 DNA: TGCAGTGTCATGGGTTTAGGGGGCCGGAACACTGAAGCTTTCTTT

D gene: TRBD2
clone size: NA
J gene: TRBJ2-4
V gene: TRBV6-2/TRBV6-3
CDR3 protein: CASGPGLAKQYF
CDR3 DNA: TGTGCCAGCGGCCCGGGACTAGCCAAACAGTACTTC

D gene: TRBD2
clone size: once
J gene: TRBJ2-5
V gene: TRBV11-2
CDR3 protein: CASSLVPRAAGEMYQETQYF
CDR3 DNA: TGTGCCAGCAGCTTAGTACCCAGGGCAGCGGGAGAAATGTACCAAGAGACCCAGTACTTC

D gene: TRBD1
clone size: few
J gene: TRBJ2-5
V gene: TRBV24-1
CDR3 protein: CATSDRTGFQETQYF
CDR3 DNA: TGTGCCACCAGTGATCGGACAGGTTTCCAAGAGACCCAGTACTTC

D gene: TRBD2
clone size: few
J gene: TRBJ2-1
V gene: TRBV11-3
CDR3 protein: CASSFHLGGASGVEQFF
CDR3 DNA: TGTGCCAGCAGCTTTCACCTCGGGGGGGCTAGCGGGGTTGAGCAGTTCTTC

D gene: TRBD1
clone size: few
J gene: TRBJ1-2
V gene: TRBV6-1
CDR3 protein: CASRILGAGWDSIYTF
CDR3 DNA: TGTGCCAGCCGAATATTAGGGGCGGGTTGGGACAGCATCTACACCTTC

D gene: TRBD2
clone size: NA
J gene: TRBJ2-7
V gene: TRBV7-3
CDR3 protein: CASSPGLAGAEQYF
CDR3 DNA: TGTGCCAGCAGCCCAGGACTAGCGGGAGCCGAGCAGTACTTC

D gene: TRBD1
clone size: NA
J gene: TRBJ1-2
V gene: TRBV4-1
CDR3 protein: CASSQDSPGQGASGYTF
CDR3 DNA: TGCGCCAGCAGCCAAGATTCGCCGGGACAGGGGGCGTCTGGCTACACCTTC